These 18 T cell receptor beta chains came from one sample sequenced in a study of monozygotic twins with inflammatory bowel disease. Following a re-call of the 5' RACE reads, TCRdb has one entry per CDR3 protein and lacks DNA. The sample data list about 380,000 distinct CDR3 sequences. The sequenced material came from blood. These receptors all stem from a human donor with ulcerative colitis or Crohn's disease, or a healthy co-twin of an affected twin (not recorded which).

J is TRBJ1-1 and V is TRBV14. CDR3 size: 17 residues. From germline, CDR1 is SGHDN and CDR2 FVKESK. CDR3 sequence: CASSQIRSHGLNTEAFF.

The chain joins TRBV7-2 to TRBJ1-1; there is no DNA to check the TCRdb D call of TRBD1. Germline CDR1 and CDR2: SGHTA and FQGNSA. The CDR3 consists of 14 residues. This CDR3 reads CASSPGRGSKEAFF.

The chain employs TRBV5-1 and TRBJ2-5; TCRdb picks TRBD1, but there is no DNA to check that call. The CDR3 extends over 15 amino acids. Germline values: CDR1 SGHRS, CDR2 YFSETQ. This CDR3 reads CASSLGGTSQETQYF.

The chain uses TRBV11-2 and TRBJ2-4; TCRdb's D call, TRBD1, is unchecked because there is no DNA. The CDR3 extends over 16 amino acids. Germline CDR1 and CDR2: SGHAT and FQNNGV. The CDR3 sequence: CASSSTGLLAKNIQYF.

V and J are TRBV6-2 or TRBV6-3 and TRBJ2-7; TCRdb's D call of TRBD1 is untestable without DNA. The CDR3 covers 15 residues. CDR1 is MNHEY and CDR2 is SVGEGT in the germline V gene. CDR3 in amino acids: CASTDGGTGAYEQYF.

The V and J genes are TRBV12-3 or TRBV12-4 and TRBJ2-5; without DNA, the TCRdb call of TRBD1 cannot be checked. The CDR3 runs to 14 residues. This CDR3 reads CASSSYRGPETQYF.

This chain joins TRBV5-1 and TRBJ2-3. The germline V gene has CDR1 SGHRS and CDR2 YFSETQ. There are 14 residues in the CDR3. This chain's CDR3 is CASSLGTTTDTQYF.

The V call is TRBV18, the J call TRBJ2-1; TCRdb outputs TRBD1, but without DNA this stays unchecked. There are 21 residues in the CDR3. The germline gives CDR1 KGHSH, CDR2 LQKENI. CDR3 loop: CASSLYSGTGGDKGLHNEQFF.

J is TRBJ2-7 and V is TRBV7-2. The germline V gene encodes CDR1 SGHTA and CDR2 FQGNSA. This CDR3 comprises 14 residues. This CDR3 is CASSSHLGIYEQYF. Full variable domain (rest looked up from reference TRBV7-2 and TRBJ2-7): GAGVSQSPSNKVTEKGKDVELRCDPISGHTALYWYRQSLGQGLEFLIYFQGNSAPDKSGLPSDRFSAERTGGSVSTLTIQRTQQEDSAVYLCASSSHLGIYEQYFGPGTRLTVT.

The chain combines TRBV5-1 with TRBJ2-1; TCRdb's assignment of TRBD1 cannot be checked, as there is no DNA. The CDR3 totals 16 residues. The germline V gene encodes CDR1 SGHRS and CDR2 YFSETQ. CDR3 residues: CASSFNVQGAGNEQFF.

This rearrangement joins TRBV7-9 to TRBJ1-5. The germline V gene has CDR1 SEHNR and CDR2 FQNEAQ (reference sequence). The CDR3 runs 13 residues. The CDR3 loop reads CASSLTTGQPQHF.

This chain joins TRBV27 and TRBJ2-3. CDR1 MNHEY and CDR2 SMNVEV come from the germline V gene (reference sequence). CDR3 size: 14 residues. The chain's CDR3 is CASSSIGAADTQYF.

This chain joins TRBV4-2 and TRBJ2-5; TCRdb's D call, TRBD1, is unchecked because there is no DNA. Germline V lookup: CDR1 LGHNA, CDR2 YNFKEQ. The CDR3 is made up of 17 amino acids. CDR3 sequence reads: CASSQDVSGSEGETQYF.

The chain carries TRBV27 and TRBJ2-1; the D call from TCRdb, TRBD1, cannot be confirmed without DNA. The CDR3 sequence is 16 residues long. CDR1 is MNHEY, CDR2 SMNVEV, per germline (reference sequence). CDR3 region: CASSLSDRGAYNEQFF.

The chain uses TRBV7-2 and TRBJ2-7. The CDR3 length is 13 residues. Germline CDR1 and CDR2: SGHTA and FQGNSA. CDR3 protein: CASSLGIAYEQYF. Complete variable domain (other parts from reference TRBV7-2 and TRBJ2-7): GAGVSQSPSNKVTEKGKDVELRCDPISGHTALYWYRQSLGQGLEFLIYFQGNSAPDKSGLPSDRFSAERTGGSVSTLTIQRTQQEDSAVYLCASSLGIAYEQYFGPGTRLTVT.

CDR3 in amino acids: CASRILGGETQYF. V gene TRBV28 combines with J gene TRBJ2-5; TCRdb reports TRBD1, a call that lacks DNA to check it against. This CDR3 contains 13 residues. Per germline, CDR1 MDHEN and CDR2 SYDVKM.

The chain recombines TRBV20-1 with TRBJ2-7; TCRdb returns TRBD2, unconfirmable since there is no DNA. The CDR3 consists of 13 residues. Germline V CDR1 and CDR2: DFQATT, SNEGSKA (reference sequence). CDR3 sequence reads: CSATTSGPYEQYF.

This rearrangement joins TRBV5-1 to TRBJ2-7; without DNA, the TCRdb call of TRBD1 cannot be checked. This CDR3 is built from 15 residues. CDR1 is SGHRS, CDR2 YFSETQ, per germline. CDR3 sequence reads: CASSPGDSRDHEQYF.